Sequencing of this TCR beta chain was carried out in a study of blood T cells in healthy people across ages. Only a few counts were recorded for this clonotype. With a J-beta primer mix and a sample-barcoded 5' primer, a second PCR ran 7 to 11 cycles. TCRdb ran MiXCR on the 5' RACE reads and lists one entry per CDR3 protein. In the table there are about 590,000 distinct CDR3 sequences, about 30% of which are singletons. Germline V gene sequence: CDR1 SNHLY, CDR2 FYNNEI. V gave up 4 bases and J gave up 5 bases; unmatched junction bases: 6. CDR3 length equals 15 residues. Sequences were obtained from blood. J is TRBJ2-2 and V is TRBV2, with 8 bases lining up with TRBD1. This receptor was obtained from a woman of 80 years or more in good health. The CDR3 nucleotides read TGTGCCAGCAGTGTCTTCAGGGGGCAGACCGGGGAGCTGTTTTTT. Residues: CASSVFRGQTGELFF.